This TCR beta chain derives from a study of blood T cell repertoires in COVID-19. For the study at large: Spain, Italy and the United States supplied samples that represented acute and convalescent COVID-19. T cells, B-cell-depleted T cells, or PBMCs provided the cDNA or gDNA that served as material.

As originally analysed: Amplification with reference gene primers provided the estimates of nucleated cell counts. Measured with immunoSEQ multiplex PCR; TCRdb has only the in-frame clones, and not every one. V, J and clone size are taken as reported in that table, and D and trimming were inferred from the DNA itself. The table has fewer than 250,000 clones, around 85% seen once; the top ten hold 1.1%. The ends were cut back, 6 bases at V and 1 base at J, with 12 bases in the middle. This CDR3 has 14 residues. Germline V gene data show CDR1 as LNHDA and CDR2 as SQIVND (reference sequence). This rearrangement joins TRBV19 to TRBJ1-2; D is unclear. This sequence was found in a man aged 25-40 years with acute or convalescent COVID-19. The sample taken for sequencing was peripheral blood. The CDR3 reads CASRLWEGNYGYTF. CDR3 sequence (DNA): TGTGCCAGTAGGCTTTGGGAGGGTAACTATGGCTACACCTTC.